This T cell receptor (beta chain) was captured in a study of long-term antiretroviral therapy in people with HIV. The study, taken as a whole, reports: Repertoires from HIV showed CDR3 length ranges narrower than those of controls. Blood specimens, gathered between about 2004 and 2017, were possibly obtained under older ART regimens. Investigators report no available data on ART adherence, viral resistance or therapy changes.

With 0 bases removed from V and 0 bases from J, the gap between germline ends came to 12 bases. Per germline, CDR1 LGHNT and CDR2 FRNRAP. CDR3 length: 17 amino acids. Concerning this clone itself: Its cognate antigen is unknown.

An immunoSEQ assay, version v3.0, was performed at survey level. Using immunoSEQ multiplex PCR, the repertoire was profiled, and TCRdb retains in-frame clones only, with some absent. The sample lists some 16,000 clones, 77% occurring once. The sequence derives from a man aged 40-55 years with HIV. This material consisted of unsorted PBMCs, taken 2.1 years after starting antiretroviral therapy. The genes are TRBV12-5 and TRBJ2-1, with no clear D. This CDR3 reads CASGLVLDASSYNEQFF. CDR3 nucleotide sequence: TGTGCTAGTGGTTTGGTACTGGACGCCAGCTCCTACAATGAGCAGTTCTTC.